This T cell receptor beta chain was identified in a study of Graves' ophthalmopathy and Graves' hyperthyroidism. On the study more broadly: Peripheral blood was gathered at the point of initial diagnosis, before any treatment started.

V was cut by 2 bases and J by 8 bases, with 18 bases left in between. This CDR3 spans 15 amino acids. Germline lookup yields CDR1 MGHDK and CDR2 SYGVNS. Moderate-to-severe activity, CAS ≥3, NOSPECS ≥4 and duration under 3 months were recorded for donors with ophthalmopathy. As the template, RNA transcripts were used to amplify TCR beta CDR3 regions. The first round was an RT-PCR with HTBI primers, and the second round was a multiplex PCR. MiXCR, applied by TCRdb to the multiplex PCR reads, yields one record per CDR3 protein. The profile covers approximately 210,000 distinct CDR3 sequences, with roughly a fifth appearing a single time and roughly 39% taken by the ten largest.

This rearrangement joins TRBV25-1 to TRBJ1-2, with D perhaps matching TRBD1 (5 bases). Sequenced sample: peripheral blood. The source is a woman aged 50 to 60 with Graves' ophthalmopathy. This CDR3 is CASSENRRGSLGYTF. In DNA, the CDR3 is TGTGCCAGCAGTGAAAACAGGCGGGGCAGTTTAGGCTACACCTTC.